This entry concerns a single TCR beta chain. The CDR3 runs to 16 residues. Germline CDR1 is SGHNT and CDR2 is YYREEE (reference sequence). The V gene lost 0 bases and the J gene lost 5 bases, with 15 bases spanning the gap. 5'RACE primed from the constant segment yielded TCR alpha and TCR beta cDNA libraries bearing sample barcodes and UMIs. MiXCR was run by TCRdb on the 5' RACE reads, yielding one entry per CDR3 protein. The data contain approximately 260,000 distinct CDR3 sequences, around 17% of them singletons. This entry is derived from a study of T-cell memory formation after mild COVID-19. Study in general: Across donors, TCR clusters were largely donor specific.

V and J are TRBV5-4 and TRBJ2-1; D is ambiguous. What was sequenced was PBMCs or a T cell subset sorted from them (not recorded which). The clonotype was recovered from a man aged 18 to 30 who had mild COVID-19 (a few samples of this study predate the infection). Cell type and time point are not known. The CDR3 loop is CASSLDPIVGDNEQFF. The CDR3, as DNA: TGTGCCAGCAGCTTGGACCCCATTGTTGGCGACAATGAGCAGTTCTTC.